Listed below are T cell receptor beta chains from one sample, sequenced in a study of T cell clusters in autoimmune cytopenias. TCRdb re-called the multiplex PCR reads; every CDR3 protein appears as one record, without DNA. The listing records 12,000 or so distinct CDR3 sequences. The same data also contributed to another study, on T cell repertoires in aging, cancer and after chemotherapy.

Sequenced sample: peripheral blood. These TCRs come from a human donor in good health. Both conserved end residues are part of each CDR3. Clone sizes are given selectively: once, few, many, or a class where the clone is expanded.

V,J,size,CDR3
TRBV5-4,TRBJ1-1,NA,CASSLGERTEAFF
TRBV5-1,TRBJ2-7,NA,CASSPDGYEQYF
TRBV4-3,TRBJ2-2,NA,CASRQGTDTGELFF
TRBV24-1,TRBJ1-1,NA,CATSKTGIPEAFF
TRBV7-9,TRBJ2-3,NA,CASSLGWRGDTQYF
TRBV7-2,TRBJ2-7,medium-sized,CATRQASSYEQYF
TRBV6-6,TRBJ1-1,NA,CASRTGMNTEAFF
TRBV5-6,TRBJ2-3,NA,CASSRGVSTDTQYF
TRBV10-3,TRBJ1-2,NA,CAISVVAGETGPGGYTF
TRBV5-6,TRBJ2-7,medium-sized,CASSLQGSYEQYF
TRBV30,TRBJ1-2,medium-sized,CAWSPTTGKVGYTF
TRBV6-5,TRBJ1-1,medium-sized,CASSYLPRGTEAFF
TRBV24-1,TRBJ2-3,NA,CATSDLRAAGGTQYF
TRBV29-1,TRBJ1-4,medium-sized,CSVKGGATNEKLFF
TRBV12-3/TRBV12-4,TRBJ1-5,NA,CASSLLGGGEPQHF
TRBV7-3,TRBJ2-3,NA,CASRDSSTDTQYF
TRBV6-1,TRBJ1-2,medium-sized,CASSSRDREGYTF
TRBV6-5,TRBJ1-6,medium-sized,CASSYRQQGIAPLHF
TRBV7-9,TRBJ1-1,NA,CASRPGNLAVNTEAFF
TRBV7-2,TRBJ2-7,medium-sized,CASSSTLAGGSEQYF
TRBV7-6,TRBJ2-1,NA,CTSRTGQYGSYNEQFF
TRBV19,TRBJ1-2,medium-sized,CASSQTGSIMDGYTF
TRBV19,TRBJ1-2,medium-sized,CASTNTPRANYGYTF
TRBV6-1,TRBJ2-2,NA,CASSVSGGGFRELFF
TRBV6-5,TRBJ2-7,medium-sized,CASSYSSSGGVYEQYF
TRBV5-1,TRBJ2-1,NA,CASSFGLKSSGSPNEQFF
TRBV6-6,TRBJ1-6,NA,CASSYGEGRGSSPLHF
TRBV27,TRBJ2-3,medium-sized,CASSLTSWDTQYF
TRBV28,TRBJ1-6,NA,CASSWSSPLHF
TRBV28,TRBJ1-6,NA,CASSPPLTGDSNSPLHF
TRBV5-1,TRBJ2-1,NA,CASSPYPGNEQFF
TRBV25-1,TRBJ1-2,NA,CASSVGQGDYGYTF
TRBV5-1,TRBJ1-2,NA,CASSLEGGTDGYTF
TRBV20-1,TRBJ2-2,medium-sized,CSASDKSSYTGELFF
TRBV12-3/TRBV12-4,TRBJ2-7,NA,CASSYWDSSYEQYF
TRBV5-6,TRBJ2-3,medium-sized,CASSLGQGGYTQYF
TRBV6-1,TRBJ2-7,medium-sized,CASSGYKTGLEQYF
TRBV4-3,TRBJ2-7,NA,CASSQDRGNRYEQYF
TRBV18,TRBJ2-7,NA,CASSPRGHSYEQYF
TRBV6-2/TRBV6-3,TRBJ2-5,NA,CASSQSPAGGVQETQYF
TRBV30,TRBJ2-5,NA,CAWRLTGGRETQYF
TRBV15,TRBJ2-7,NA,CATSRGYRDREYEQYF
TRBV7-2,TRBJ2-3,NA,CASSGLRPGGGSTDTQYF
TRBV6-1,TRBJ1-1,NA,CASSDGWEGSMNTEAFF
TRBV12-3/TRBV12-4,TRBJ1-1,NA,CASSQGGKTEAFF
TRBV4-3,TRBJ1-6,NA,CASSLGTDNSPLHF
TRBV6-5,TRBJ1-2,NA,CASSPTGAVVAGYTF
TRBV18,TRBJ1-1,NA,CASSTGQFNTEAFF
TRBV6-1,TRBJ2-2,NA,CASSVGDTGELFF
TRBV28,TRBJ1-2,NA,CASSFTQIYTF
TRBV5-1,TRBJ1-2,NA,CASSLEGARGYTF
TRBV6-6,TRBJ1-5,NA,CASSWTDSNQPQHF
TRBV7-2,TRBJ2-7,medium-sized,CASSLKGSSGPYEQYF
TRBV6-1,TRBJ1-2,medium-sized,CASSPGGGYGYTF
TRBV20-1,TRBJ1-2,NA,CSARDGTDLGGYTF
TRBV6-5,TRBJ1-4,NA,CASRLQGPNEKLFF
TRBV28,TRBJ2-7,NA,CASSLGDKIYEQYF
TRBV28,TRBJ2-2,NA,CASTPRTNTGELFF
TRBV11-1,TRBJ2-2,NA,CASSLYALSETGELFF